This T cell receptor beta chain was retrieved from a study of blood T cell repertoires in COVID-19. Study-wide context: Both acute and convalescent COVID-19 samples were obtained from the United States, Italy and Spain.

This clone has more than one count but fewer than ten. Enrollees, about 18 to 89 years old, lived in 24 US areas. Allocation to cohorts depended on clinical history reported by the participants. The V and J ends lost 1 base and 4 bases respectively, with 5 bases between them. Per the germline V gene, CDR1 is LGHNA and CDR2 is YSLEER. The CDR3 loop spans 13 amino acids. Per the original methods: The authors estimated nucleated cell counts from reference gene primer amplification. Produced via immunoSEQ multiplex PCR; TCRdb's table is partial and in-frame only. That table supplies the V and J calls and clone size; D and trimming were determined from the DNA. This table holds 350,000 or so clones, just over 85% found once.

The chain combines TRBV4-3 with TRBJ1-5; D is unresolved. Specimen: PBMCs or T cells enriched from blood (not recorded which). This sequence originates from a woman in her thirties or forties with acute COVID-19. CDR3 sequence: CASSQALNQPQHF. CDR3 coding DNA: TGCGCCAGCAGCCAAGCCTTGAATCAGCCCCAGCATTTT.